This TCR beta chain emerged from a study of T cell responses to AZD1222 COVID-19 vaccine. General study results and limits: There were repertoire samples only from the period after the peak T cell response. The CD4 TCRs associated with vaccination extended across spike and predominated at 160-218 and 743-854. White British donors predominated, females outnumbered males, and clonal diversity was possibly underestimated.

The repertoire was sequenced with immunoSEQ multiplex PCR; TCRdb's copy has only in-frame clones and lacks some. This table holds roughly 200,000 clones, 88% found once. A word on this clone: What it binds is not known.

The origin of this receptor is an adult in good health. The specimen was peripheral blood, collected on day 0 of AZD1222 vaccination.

DNA for the CDR3: TGCGCCAGCAGCTTGACCCCCGGGACAGGGTTCAACTATGGCTACACCTTC. Translated, it gives CASSLTPGTGFNYGYTF. The chain carries TRBV5-1 and TRBJ1-2, with 9 bases aligning to TRBD1. This CDR3 has 17 amino acids. Germline V gene sequence: CDR1 SGHRS, CDR2 YFSETQ. The ends lost 1 base at V and 2 bases at J; junction bases unmatched: 9.